This TCR beta chain was found in a study of cytomegalovirus exposure and HLA in healthy donors. At the level of the study: In terms of ancestry, the Caucasian-associated cluster contained roughly 80% of the approximately 400 genotyped donors.

A note on this clone: The antigen is not known.

The PCR had 60 Vbeta and 13 Jbeta primers. Repertoires were generated with immunoSEQ multiplex PCR, while TCRdb's copy carries only in-frame clones and drops some. The sample yields roughly 110,000 clones, over 60% seen once. The study, taken as a whole, reports: Several of the most significant clusters were apparently associated with common viral pathogens in a later analysis. It was reported in a later analysis that an Asian-associated ancestry cluster showed fewer N-insertions than the roughly 620-donor mean.

The V gene lost 4 bases and the J gene lost 5 bases, with 12 bases spanning the gap. The CDR3 length is 13 residues. Germline CDR1 is SQVTM and CDR2 is ANQGSEA. The source is a female donor in good health and CMV-seronegative. Sequenced: PBMCs. This chain links TRBV29-1 with TRBJ2-1; D unresolved. As DNA, the CDR3 is TGCAGCGTTGTAGCCACAAACAACAATGAGCAGTTCTTC. Amino acids: CSVVATNNNEQFF.